A selection of T cell receptor beta chains follows, all from one sample in a study of blood T cell repertoires in COVID-19. TCRdb keeps only in-frame clones here, not all; method: immunoSEQ multiplex PCR. The table has some 54,000 clones, about 91% seen once. What was sequenced was peripheral blood. The receptors stem from a man between 60 and 75 years old with acute or convalescent COVID-19. CDR3s include the opening cysteine and the closing phenylalanine or tryptophan. A D gene is named only where the DNA matches it firmly. Clone size, where shown, is once, few, many, or a class for clones that have expanded.

CDR3 protein: CASSANPGTGVNTEAFF
CDR3 DNA: TGTGCCAGCAGTGCTAATCCCGGGACAGGGGTGAACACTGAAGCTTTCTTT
J gene: TRBJ1-1
clone size: NA
V gene: TRBV25-1
D gene: TRBD1

CDR3 protein: CASSWMRGSGYTF
CDR3 DNA: TGCGCCAGCAGCTGGATGAGGGGGTCTGGCTACACCTTC
J gene: TRBJ1-2
clone size: NA
V gene: TRBV5-1
D gene: NA

CDR3 protein: CASGGSFGYTF
CDR3 DNA: TGTGCCAGCGGTGGGAGCTTCGGCTACACCTTC
J gene: TRBJ1-2
clone size: once
V gene: TRBV9
D gene: NA

CDR3 protein: CASSLGHPGDNEQFF
CDR3 DNA: TGTGCCAGCAGCTTAGGACACCCGGGGGATAATGAGCAGTTCTTC
J gene: TRBJ2-1
clone size: NA
V gene: TRBV7-9
D gene: NA

CDR3 protein: CASRPTRNTGELFF
CDR3 DNA: TGTGCCAGCAGACCAACAAGAAACACCGGGGAGCTGTTTTTT
J gene: TRBJ2-2
clone size: NA
V gene: TRBV27
D gene: NA

CDR3 protein: CASSIPGLPMNTEAFF
CDR3 DNA: TGTGCCAGTAGTATCCCAGGGCTCCCCATGAACACTGAAGCTTTCTTT
J gene: TRBJ1-1
clone size: NA
V gene: TRBV19
D gene: NA

CDR3 protein: CASSRTAINQPQHF
CDR3 DNA: TGTGCCAGCAGCCGGACAGCTATCAATCAGCCCCAGCATTTT
J gene: TRBJ1-5
clone size: NA
V gene: TRBV7-2
D gene: NA

CDR3 protein: CASSTRQNNSPLHF
CDR3 DNA: TGTGCCAGTAGTACTCGACAGAATAATTCACCCCTCCACTTT
J gene: TRBJ1-6
clone size: NA
V gene: TRBV19
D gene: NA

CDR3 protein: CASSQDRLLAGGRNEQFF
CDR3 DNA: TGCGCCAGCAGCCAAGATAGGTTACTAGCGGGAGGGCGGAATGAGCAGTTCTTC
J gene: TRBJ2-1
clone size: NA
V gene: TRBV4-3
D gene: TRBD2

CDR3 protein: CAISEAPGQGEDTIYF
CDR3 DNA: TGTGCCATCAGTGAGGCCCCGGGACAGGGAGAAGACACCATATATTTT
J gene: TRBJ1-3
clone size: NA
V gene: TRBV10-3
D gene: TRBD1

CDR3 protein: CASSKNAGTSYEQYF
CDR3 DNA: TGTGCCAGCAGCAAAAACGCAGGCACCTCCTACGAGCAGTACTTC
J gene: TRBJ2-7
clone size: once
V gene: TRBV21-1
D gene: NA

CDR3 protein: CASSSRGQGADTEAFF
CDR3 DNA: TGTGCCAGCAGCTCAAGGGGACAGGGGGCGGACACTGAAGCTTTCTTT
J gene: TRBJ1-1
clone size: NA
V gene: TRBV11-2
D gene: TRBD1